One and the same sample provided the 25 T cell receptor beta chains below, sequenced in a study of blood T cell repertoires in COVID-19. Some clones are missing from TCRdb's copy, which holds only in-frame ones; the method was immunoSEQ multiplex PCR. In the table there are 360,000 or so clones, more than 70% of which are singletons. Sequencing was carried out using peripheral blood. These receptors were collected from a woman aged 55-69 years with COVID-19, enrolled during active disease.

The chain couples TRBV7-2 to TRBJ1-5; D is perhaps TRBD1 (5 bases). The CDR3 extends over 17 amino acids. Germline V gene lookup returns CDR1 SGHTA and CDR2 FQGNSA. The ends were cut back, 2 bases at V and 1 base at J, with 15 bases in the middle. CDR3 nucleotide sequence: TGTGCCAGCAGCTTACAGGCGGGGCTAGGGAGCAATCAGCCCCAGCATTTT. Its translation is CASSLQAGLGSNQPQHF. The variable domain in full, completed from reference TRBV7-2 and TRBJ1-5, reads GAGVSQSPSNKVTEKGKDVELRCDPISGHTALYWYRQSLGQGLEFLIYFQGNSAPDKSGLPSDRFSAERTGGSVSTLTIQRTQQEDSAVYLCASSLQAGLGSNQPQHFGDGTRLSIL.

In this sample, this clone turned up a few times. The J gene is TRBJ1-5, the V gene TRBV10-3, with D uncertain. The germline V gene has CDR1 ENHRY and CDR2 SYGVKD. The CDR3 consists of 11 residues. Trimming removed 3 bases from V and 11 bases from J, with 8 bases in between. CDR3: CAISEGRAQHF. The CDR3 bases are TGTGCCATCAGTGAAGGGAGGGCCCAGCATTTT.

The chain has TRBV7-9 and TRBJ2-5, with D perhaps TRBD2 (5 bases). V lost 5 bases to trimming and J lost 4 bases, with 14 bases between them. Germline loops: CDR1 SEHNR, CDR2 FQNEAQ (reference sequence). CDR3 length equals 14 residues. This CDR3 reads CASSPGLLRETQYF. DNA of the CDR3: TGTGCCAGCAGCCCCGGACTCCTGAGAGAGACCCAGTACTTC.

This clone was recorded only once. The chain combines TRBV7-8 with TRBJ1-1; 7 nucleotides match TRBD1. CDR3 length: 13 amino acids. With 3 bases clipped from V and 4 bases from J, the junction kept 2 bases outside the gene matches. The germline gives CDR1 SGHVS, CDR2 FQNEAQ. CDR3 sequence reads: CASSLTGPTEAFF. In nucleotides, the CDR3 is TGTGCCAGCAGCTTGACAGGGCCCACTGAAGCTTTCTTT.

V and J are TRBV27 and TRBJ1-2; D may be TRBD1 (6 bases). V dropped 6 bases and J dropped 7 bases, with 15 bases sitting between them. The CDR3 is 13 residues long. Germline values: CDR1 MNHEY, CDR2 SMNVEV (reference sequence). CDR3: CASSGTGSSGYTF. In nucleotides, the CDR3 is TGTGCCAGCAGCGGTACAGGGAGCAGTGGCTACACCTTC.

This rearrangement joins TRBV5-4 to TRBJ2-5, with D tentatively TRBD2 (5 bases). Germline-derived CDR1 and CDR2 are SGHNT and YYREEE (reference sequence). V lost 3 bases to trimming and J lost 5 bases, with 17 bases between them. The CDR3 totals 15 residues. Here the CDR3 reads CASSSGMKNGETQYF. The CDR3 DNA is TGTGCCAGCAGCTCCGGGATGAAGAACGGCGAGACCCAGTACTTC.

Concerning this clone: The junction shows a germline mismatch at one end, possibly a read error. Here the CDR3 reads CASSSQRNTGELFF. The CDR3 nucleotides read TGTGCTAGCAGCTCTCAGCGGAACACCGGGGAGCTGTTTTTT. The chain combines TRBV7-7 with TRBJ2-2; D is unresolved. CDR1 SSHAT and CDR2 FNYEAQ come from the germline V gene (reference sequence). The CDR3 loop spans 14 amino acids.

V is TRBV12-3 or TRBV12-4 and J is TRBJ2-3, with D possibly TRBD2 on 5 matching bases. The V end lost 2 bases, the J end lost 5 bases, and 5 bases lay between the germline ends. The CDR3 length is 12 residues. CDR3 in amino acids: CASSLRGDTQYF. The CDR3 bases are TGTGCCAGCAGTTTACGGGGAGATACGCAGTATTTT.

V is TRBV27 and J is TRBJ2-1; D is perhaps TRBD1 (6 bases). This CDR3 has 14 residues. CDR1 is MNHEY and CDR2 is SMNVEV in the germline V gene (reference sequence). V was shortened by 4 bases and J by 5 bases, with 12 bases between the two germline ends. Written as DNA, the CDR3 is TGTGCCAGCAGTTCGAAACAGGGAAACAATGAGCAGTTCTTC. The encoded protein is CASSSKQGNNEQFF.

The chain is built from TRBV5-6 and TRBJ1-1; the D gene is possibly TRBD1 (6 bases). The CDR3 loop spans 15 amino acids. V was pared by 6 bases and J by 3 bases, with 18 bases between. Germline assignment: CDR1 SGHDT and CDR2 YYEEEE. The CDR3 DNA reads as TGTGCCAGCACCTCTCTCTCCAAGGGGGACACTGAAGCTTTCTTT. Its protein product is CASTSLSKGDTEAFF.

This clone was observed once. J is TRBJ2-5 and V is TRBV3-1 (or the pseudogene TRBV3-2); TRBD2 matches 10 bases. V was pared by 3 bases and J by 2 bases, with 6 bases of the junction left unmatched. Germline CDR1 and CDR2: LGHDT and YNNKEL (reference sequence). The CDR3 totals 16 residues. Written as DNA, the CDR3 is TGTGCCAGCAGCCACGGACAGCGGGGGGGACAAGAGACCCAGTACTTC. This gives the protein CASSHGQRGGQETQYF.

The gene calls are TRBV6-4 and TRBJ1-2; possibly TRBD1 for D (6 bases). Germline CDR1 and CDR2: MRHNA and SNTAGT. V lost 4 bases and J 1 base, leaving 13 bases between the germline ends. The CDR3 extends over 15 amino acids. DNA for the CDR3: TGTGCCAGCAGTGTTGAACAGGGAAGTAACTATGGCTACACCTTC. Translated, it gives CASSVEQGSNYGYTF.

The rearrangement links TRBV11-2 to TRBJ2-7; D gene ambiguous. Germline V gene lookup returns CDR1 SGHAT and CDR2 FQNNGV. V lost 6 bases, J lost 2 bases, and 11 bases lay in between. The CDR3 is made up of 13 amino acids. The CDR3 DNA is TGTGCCAGCAGTGAAGAGGTTGCCTACGAGCAGTACTTC. Translated: CASSEEVAYEQYF.

This chain links TRBV13 with TRBJ2-2; no reliable D call. This CDR3 region has 13 residues. Germline assignment: CDR1 PRHDT and CDR2 FYEKMQ (reference sequence). Trimming pared 0 bases from V and 7 bases from J, leaving 6 bases between. CDR3 nucleotide sequence: TGTGCCAGCAGCTTAGGTGACATCGGGGAGCTGTTTTTT. Translating gives CASSLGDIGELFF.

The chain carries TRBV2 and TRBJ2-1, with TRBD2 matching over 8 bases. V trimming: 7 bases; J trimming: 6 bases; junction bases outside the gene matches: 11. The CDR3 runs to 15 residues. Germline CDR1 reads SNHLY; CDR2 reads FYNNEI. CDR3 in amino acids: CASNFGGASGNEQFF. The CDR3 coding sequence is TGTGCCAGCAATTTCGGGGGGGCATCGGGCAATGAGCAGTTCTTC.

This rearrangement joins TRBV7-2 to TRBJ1-2; a possible D gene is TRBD1 (5 bases). The germline CDR1 and CDR2 sequences are SGHTA and FQGNSA. V lost 3 bases to trimming and J lost 2 bases, with 7 bases between them. The CDR3 length is 13 residues. Written as DNA, the CDR3 is TGTGCCAGCAGCTTGGACACGAACTATGGCTACACCTTC. This sequence encodes CASSLDTNYGYTF.

The chain has TRBV6-5 and TRBJ1-1, with a tentative D call TRBD1 (6 bases). The CDR3 has 13 residues. V dropped 5 bases and J dropped 1 base, with 8 bases sitting between them. Germline V gene sequence: CDR1 MNHEY, CDR2 SVGAGI. CDR3 loop: CASSTTGNTEAFF. The CDR3 coding sequence is TGTGCCAGCAGTACGACAGGGAACACTGAAGCTTTCTTT.

The chain links TRBV7-9 to TRBJ1-4; D may be TRBD1 (5 bases). V lost 6 bases to trimming and J lost 6 bases, with 14 bases between them. The CDR3 covers 14 residues. Germline assignment: CDR1 SEHNR and CDR2 FQNEAQ (reference sequence). CDR3 DNA: TGTGCCAGCAGTACTACATGGGGGGATGAAAAACTGTTTTTT. Translation gives CASSTTWGDEKLFF.

V and J are TRBV20-1 and TRBJ1-2; TRBD1 is a possible D gene (6 bases). V gave up 3 bases and J gave up 7 bases, with 18 bases separating them. This CDR3 region has 14 residues. In germline, CDR1 is DFQATT, CDR2 SNEGSKA (reference sequence). Written as DNA, the CDR3 is TGCAGTGCTAGTTTGACAGGAGAGGCGGTTGGCTACACCTTC. As protein: CSASLTGEAVGYTF.

The CDR3 coding sequence is TGTGCCAGCAGTTGGGACAGCTCTAATTCACCCCTCCACTTT. It translates to CASSWDSSNSPLHF. V usage is TRBV3-1 (or the pseudogene TRBV3-2) and J usage is TRBJ1-6; 7 nucleotides align to TRBD1. V lost 6 bases, J lost 6 bases, and 5 bases stayed unmatched. Germline loops: CDR1 LGHDT, CDR2 YNNKEL (reference sequence). The CDR3 contains 14 residues.

CDR3 in DNA: TGTGCCAGCAGCCAACAGGTGTATTACGAGCAGTACTTC. Its translation: CASSQQVYYEQYF. This sequence joins TRBV7-2 and TRBJ2-7; D is possibly TRBD1 (5 bases). Trimming cost V 5 bases and J 4 bases, with 12 bases left between them. The CDR3 covers 13 residues. The germline V gene has CDR1 SGHTA and CDR2 FQGNSA.

This chain uses TRBV5-1 with TRBJ2-2; a possible D gene is TRBD1 (6 bases). Germline CDR1 SGHRS, CDR2 YFSETQ. The V end lost 5 bases, the J end lost 0 bases, and 11 bases lay between the germline ends. This CDR3 region has 15 residues. The CDR3 here is CASRETGTNTGELFF. In nucleotides, the CDR3 is TGCGCCAGCAGGGAAACAGGGACGAACACCGGGGAGCTGTTTTTT.

This chain joins TRBV6-6 and TRBJ1-1; D is possibly TRBD1 (5 bases). V lost 7 bases to trimming and J lost 0 bases, with 6 bases between them. Germline values: CDR1 MNHNY, CDR2 SVGAGI (reference sequence). The CDR3 runs 12 residues. CDR3 sequence reads: CASTTVNTEAFF. In DNA, the CDR3 is TGTGCCAGCACGACAGTGAACACTGAAGCTTTCTTT.

The chain employs TRBV7-3 and TRBJ2-1, with a weak D call TRBD2 (6 bases). This CDR3 comprises 14 residues. Trimming took 5 bases from V and 9 from J, leaving 17 bases between them. CDR1 SGHTA and CDR2 FQGTGA come from the germline V gene. In DNA, the CDR3 is TGTGCCAGCAGCCCGGGCGGGAATTGGGGTGAGCAGTTCTTC. Translation gives CASSPGGNWGEQFF.

This clone appeared once. The chain employs TRBV6-5 and TRBJ2-3; a possible D gene is TRBD1 (6 bases). Looked up from germline, CDR1 is MNHEY and CDR2 is SVGAGI. V dropped 4 bases and J dropped 5 bases, with 16 bases sitting between them. The length of the CDR3 is 15 residues. The CDR3 protein is CASSSTGSALDTQYF. The CDR3, as DNA: TGTGCCAGCAGTTCAACAGGGTCCGCTTTAGATACGCAGTATTTT.